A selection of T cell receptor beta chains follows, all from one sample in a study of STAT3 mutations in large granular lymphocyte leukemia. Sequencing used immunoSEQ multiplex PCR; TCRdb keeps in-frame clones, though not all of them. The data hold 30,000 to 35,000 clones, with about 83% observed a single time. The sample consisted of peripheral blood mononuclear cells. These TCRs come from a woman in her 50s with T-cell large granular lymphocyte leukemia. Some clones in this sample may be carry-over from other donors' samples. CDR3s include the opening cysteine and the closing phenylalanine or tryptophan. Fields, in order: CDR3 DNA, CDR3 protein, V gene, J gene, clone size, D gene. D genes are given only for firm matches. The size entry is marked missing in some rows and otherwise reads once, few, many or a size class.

CDR3nt: TGTGCCAGCAGCTTAGGACTAGCGGCAACCTACGAGCAGTACTTC; CDR3aa: CASSLGLAATYEQYF; v_gene: TRBV7-9; j_gene: TRBJ2-7; abundance: NA; d_gene: TRBD2
CDR3nt: TGTGCCAGCAGCTCGACAGGGTTCCAGTACTTC; CDR3aa: CASSSTGFQYF; v_gene: TRBV5-6; j_gene: TRBJ2-5; abundance: few; d_gene: TRBD1
CDR3nt: TGTGCCAGCAGCTTAGAAATGGGTTTCTACAATGAGCAGTTCTTC; CDR3aa: CASSLEMGFYNEQFF; v_gene: TRBV7-9; j_gene: TRBJ2-1; abundance: NA; d_gene: NA
CDR3nt: TGTGCCAGCAGCGCCGGGGTGAGGGACACTGAAGCTTTCTTT; CDR3aa: CASSAGVRDTEAFF; v_gene: TRBV9; j_gene: TRBJ1-1; abundance: NA; d_gene: NA
CDR3nt: TGTGCCAGCACGGCCGGGGGACGGAAAACTTTCTACACCTTC; CDR3aa: CASTAGGRKTFYTF; v_gene: TRBV6-6; j_gene: TRBJ1-2; abundance: NA; d_gene: NA
CDR3nt: TGTGCCAGCAGAGTGCACTCTGGGGCCAACGTCCTGACTTTC; CDR3aa: CASRVHSGANVLTF; v_gene: TRBV27; j_gene: TRBJ2-6; abundance: few; d_gene: NA
CDR3nt: TGTGCTAGTGCCCAAAGAGGGCTAGCGGAAACAGATACGCAGTATTTT; CDR3aa: CASAQRGLAETDTQYF; v_gene: TRBV12-5; j_gene: TRBJ2-3; abundance: NA; d_gene: TRBD2
CDR3nt: TGCAGTGCCGCTCAGTACGAGCAGTACTTC; CDR3aa: CSAAQYEQYF; v_gene: TRBV20-1; j_gene: TRBJ2-7; abundance: NA; d_gene: NA
CDR3nt: TGTGCCAGCTCACACCGGGACAGGTCGCCCTCCTATGGCTACACCTTC; CDR3aa: CASSHRDRSPSYGYTF; v_gene: TRBV18; j_gene: TRBJ1-2; abundance: NA; d_gene: TRBD1
CDR3nt: TGTGCCAGCAGCCAACTAGCGGGATCCTACGAGCAGTACTTC; CDR3aa: CASSQLAGSYEQYF; v_gene: TRBV6-5; j_gene: TRBJ2-7; abundance: NA; d_gene: TRBD2
CDR3nt: TGTGCCAGCAGCGGGGGACTAGCGGGACCAACCTACAATGAGCAGTTCTTC; CDR3aa: CASSGGLAGPTYNEQFF; v_gene: TRBV11-3; j_gene: TRBJ2-1; abundance: NA; d_gene: TRBD2
CDR3nt: TGTGCCAGCAGCTTAGTGGCAGGCGTCAATCAGCAGTTCTTC; CDR3aa: CASSLVAGVNQQFF; v_gene: TRBV7-9; j_gene: TRBJ2-1; abundance: NA; d_gene: NA
CDR3nt: TGCGCCAGCAGCCCGTGGAGAGGGTCGAACACCGGGGAGCTGTTTTTT; CDR3aa: CASSPWRGSNTGELFF; v_gene: TRBV5-1; j_gene: TRBJ2-2; abundance: NA; d_gene: NA
CDR3nt: TGTGCCAGCAGCTCTGGACAGGCCACAACTAATGAAAAACTGTTTTTT; CDR3aa: CASSSGQATTNEKLFF; v_gene: TRBV5-8; j_gene: TRBJ1-4; abundance: NA; d_gene: TRBD1
CDR3nt: TGTGCCAGCTCAGCTAACAGGGGGATCTTTAACACCGGGGAGCTGTTTTTT; CDR3aa: CASSANRGIFNTGELFF; v_gene: TRBV18; j_gene: TRBJ2-2; abundance: once; d_gene: TRBD1
CDR3nt: TGTGCCAGCAGCTACCGACTCCACGAGCAGTACTTC; CDR3aa: CASSYRLHEQYF; v_gene: TRBV11-2; j_gene: TRBJ2-7; abundance: few; d_gene: NA
CDR3nt: TGCAGCGTTGAAGGGGGGGGGACAGCCTACGAGCAGTACTTC; CDR3aa: CSVEGGGTAYEQYF; v_gene: TRBV29-1; j_gene: TRBJ2-7; abundance: NA; d_gene: NA
CDR3nt: TGTGCCAGCTCACCTTCCAGGAATTGGTACGAGCAGTACTTC; CDR3aa: CASSPSRNWYEQYF; v_gene: TRBV18; j_gene: TRBJ2-7; abundance: NA; d_gene: NA
CDR3nt: TGTGCCAGCACCCAAAATGTGGATGAGCGAGGCTACACCTTC; CDR3aa: CASTQNVDERGYTF; v_gene: TRBV7-9; j_gene: TRBJ1-2; abundance: once; d_gene: NA
CDR3nt: TGTGCCAGCAGCTTAAATAGCGGTCGGCAGTACTTC; CDR3aa: CASSLNSGRQYF; v_gene: TRBV7-2; j_gene: TRBJ2-7; abundance: NA; d_gene: NA
CDR3nt: TGCGCCAGCAGCTTGTTTGGTGAAATCCAAGAGACCCAGTACTTC; CDR3aa: CASSLFGEIQETQYF; v_gene: TRBV5-1; j_gene: TRBJ2-5; abundance: NA; d_gene: NA
CDR3nt: TGCGCCAGCAGCTTGGCCTTGGGGGAGGGGGGCTCCTACGAGCAGTACTTC; CDR3aa: CASSLALGEGGSYEQYF; v_gene: TRBV5-1; j_gene: TRBJ2-7; abundance: NA; d_gene: NA
CDR3nt: TGTGCCAGCAGCCCTGGGGGACAGGGGGCGCGAGGCTATGGCTACACCTTC; CDR3aa: CASSPGGQGARGYGYTF; v_gene: TRBV7-2; j_gene: TRBJ1-2; abundance: NA; d_gene: TRBD1
CDR3nt: TGTGCCAGCAGCATGGGACTAGCGGGGTCCTACGAGCAGTACTTC; CDR3aa: CASSMGLAGSYEQYF; v_gene: TRBV7-2; j_gene: TRBJ2-7; abundance: few; d_gene: TRBD2
CDR3nt: TGTGCCAGCAGCCTGGGGGTAGCGGGGCAACAAGAGACCCAGTACTTC; CDR3aa: CASSLGVAGQQETQYF; v_gene: TRBV7-9; j_gene: TRBJ2-5; abundance: NA; d_gene: TRBD2
CDR3nt: TGTGCCAGCAGTAAGGGGAGGGGGCAGTTCTTC; CDR3aa: CASSKGRGQFF; v_gene: TRBV6-5; j_gene: TRBJ2-1; abundance: NA; d_gene: TRBD2
CDR3nt: TGTGCCAGCAGCCCAGGACTAGCGGGGACGGGGACCCAGTACTTC; CDR3aa: CASSPGLAGTGTQYF; v_gene: TRBV7-2; j_gene: TRBJ2-5; abundance: once; d_gene: TRBD2
CDR3nt: TGTGCCAGCAGTTACTTGCGGACTTCCTCCTACGAGCAGTACTTC; CDR3aa: CASSYLRTSSYEQYF; v_gene: TRBV6-6; j_gene: TRBJ2-7; abundance: NA; d_gene: NA
CDR3nt: TGTGCCAGCAGTTACGGGGTGCGGAACACCGGGGAGCTGTTTTTT; CDR3aa: CASSYGVRNTGELFF; v_gene: TRBV6-5; j_gene: TRBJ2-2; abundance: NA; d_gene: NA
CDR3nt: TGTGCCAGCAGCCAGATGGACAGGTTCGAGCAGTACTTC; CDR3aa: CASSQMDRFEQYF; v_gene: TRBV4-2; j_gene: TRBJ2-7; abundance: NA; d_gene: TRBD1
CDR3nt: TGTGCCAGCACCCCACGGACGACTGCAACTAATGAAAAACTGTTTTTT; CDR3aa: CASTPRTTATNEKLFF; v_gene: TRBV7-9; j_gene: TRBJ1-4; abundance: NA; d_gene: NA
CDR3nt: TGCGCCAGCAGCTTGGGACAGGGAGGCAGCTATGGCTACACCTTC; CDR3aa: CASSLGQGGSYGYTF; v_gene: TRBV5-1; j_gene: TRBJ1-2; abundance: NA; d_gene: TRBD1
CDR3nt: TGTGCCAGTAGTATAGGCCCGCTCGCGGTCCGGGGGAACACTGAAGCTTTCTTT; CDR3aa: CASSIGPLAVRGNTEAFF; v_gene: TRBV19; j_gene: TRBJ1-1; abundance: NA; d_gene: NA
CDR3nt: TGTGCCAGCAGCCGACAGGGGCCCCGATCCTACGAGCAGTACTTC; CDR3aa: CASSRQGPRSYEQYF; v_gene: TRBV28; j_gene: TRBJ2-7; abundance: few; d_gene: TRBD1
CDR3nt: TGTGCCAGCATGACAGCAACTAATGAAAAACTGTTTTTT; CDR3aa: CASMTATNEKLFF; v_gene: TRBV28; j_gene: TRBJ1-4; abundance: few; d_gene: NA
CDR3nt: TGTGCCAGCCGACCCGGGACAGGGAACACCGGGGAGCTGTTTTTT; CDR3aa: CASRPGTGNTGELFF; v_gene: TRBV6-5; j_gene: TRBJ2-2; abundance: NA; d_gene: TRBD1
CDR3nt: TGTGCCACCAGCAGACCTTTTCCGGGACAGGGGGAAAACTACGAGCAGTACTTC; CDR3aa: CATSRPFPGQGENYEQYF; v_gene: TRBV15; j_gene: TRBJ2-7; abundance: medium-sized; d_gene: TRBD1
CDR3nt: TGTGCCAGCAGTCGGGATGGGACAGGTAGTCAAGAGACCCAGTACTTC; CDR3aa: CASSRDGTGSQETQYF; v_gene: TRBV7-2; j_gene: TRBJ2-5; abundance: NA; d_gene: TRBD1
CDR3nt: TGCGCCAGCAGCTTGGGCAGGCAAAACAACTATGGCTACACCTTC; CDR3aa: CASSLGRQNNYGYTF; v_gene: TRBV5-1; j_gene: TRBJ1-2; abundance: NA; d_gene: NA
CDR3nt: TGCAGCGTTGAAGATTACGGGGAAGGTAGCACAGATACGCAGTATTTT; CDR3aa: CSVEDYGEGSTDTQYF; v_gene: TRBV29-1; j_gene: TRBJ2-3; abundance: NA; d_gene: NA
CDR3nt: TGTGCCAGCAGTTCACTAGCGGCGCCCCACCGCCAGTACTTC; CDR3aa: CASSSLAAPHRQYF; v_gene: TRBV27; j_gene: TRBJ2-7; abundance: NA; d_gene: TRBD2
CDR3nt: TGTGCCAGCTCACCCGTGCCTGGGGAGACCCAGTACTTC; CDR3aa: CASSPVPGETQYF; v_gene: TRBV18; j_gene: TRBJ2-5; abundance: once; d_gene: NA
CDR3nt: TGTGCCAGCTCGACTCGGACTGGTAAGGAGCAGTACTTC; CDR3aa: CASSTRTGKEQYF; v_gene: TRBV18; j_gene: TRBJ2-7; abundance: NA; d_gene: NA
CDR3nt: TGTGCCAGCAGCTTAGGTGGGCACAGGGGGTTTGATGGCTACACCTTC; CDR3aa: CASSLGGHRGFDGYTF; v_gene: TRBV7-2; j_gene: TRBJ1-2; abundance: NA; d_gene: TRBD1
CDR3nt: TGCGCCAGCAGCTTGGAGGTCTACACTAGCACAGATACGCAGTATTTT; CDR3aa: CASSLEVYTSTDTQYF; v_gene: TRBV5-1; j_gene: TRBJ2-3; abundance: NA; d_gene: NA
CDR3nt: TGCGCCAGCAGCTCGACAGTCCCCCCGCAGTACTTC; CDR3aa: CASSSTVPPQYF; v_gene: TRBV5-1; j_gene: TRBJ2-7; abundance: NA; d_gene: NA
CDR3nt: TGCGCCAGCAGCCAAGGGCTTGCACGGGGGGACATTCAGTACTTC; CDR3aa: CASSQGLARGDIQYF; v_gene: TRBV4-1; j_gene: TRBJ2-4; abundance: NA; d_gene: TRBD2
CDR3nt: TGTGCCAGCAGAGCGGGAGGGCTTTCCAATGAGCAGTTCTTC; CDR3aa: CASRAGGLSNEQFF; v_gene: TRBV5-4; j_gene: TRBJ2-1; abundance: once; d_gene: TRBD2
CDR3nt: TGTGCCAGCAGCCCGACAGGGAGAGTCGACGAGCAGTACTTC; CDR3aa: CASSPTGRVDEQYF; v_gene: TRBV7-9; j_gene: TRBJ2-7; abundance: NA; d_gene: TRBD1
CDR3nt: TGTGCCAGCAGTCGGTCCGGGGGGGGAGTGGGTGAGCAGTACTTC; CDR3aa: CASSRSGGGVGEQYF; v_gene: TRBV6-5; j_gene: TRBJ2-7; abundance: NA; d_gene: TRBD2
CDR3nt: TGTGCCAGCAGCGACGACTGGGACAGCTCCTACGAGCAGTACTTC; CDR3aa: CASSDDWDSSYEQYF; v_gene: TRBV6-6; j_gene: TRBJ2-7; abundance: NA; d_gene: TRBD1
CDR3nt: TGTGCCAGCAGTAAGGGACTAGCACTGTACTTC; CDR3aa: CASSKGLALYF; v_gene: TRBV27; j_gene: TRBJ2-5; abundance: NA; d_gene: TRBD2
CDR3nt: TGCGCCAGCAGCCAAGCTACGGGACTAGCCAGAGATACGCAGTATTTT; CDR3aa: CASSQATGLARDTQYF; v_gene: TRBV4-3; j_gene: TRBJ2-3; abundance: NA; d_gene: TRBD2
CDR3nt: TGTGCCATCAGTGACCCGGGACAGTCGAACACTGAAGCTTTCTTT; CDR3aa: CAISDPGQSNTEAFF; v_gene: TRBV10-3; j_gene: TRBJ1-1; abundance: few; d_gene: TRBD1
CDR3nt: NA; CDR3aa: CASSQEVGQGTLSVFF; v_gene: TRBV4-3; j_gene: TRBJ1-4; abundance: NA; d_gene: NA
CDR3nt: TGTGCCATCAGTGAGTCGACAGCGGGGGAGACCCAGTACTTC; CDR3aa: CAISESTAGETQYF; v_gene: TRBV10-3; j_gene: TRBJ2-5; abundance: NA; d_gene: TRBD2
CDR3nt: TGTGCCAGCAGCCGACAGGGGGGAAATCAGCCCCAGCATTTT; CDR3aa: CASSRQGGNQPQHF; v_gene: TRBV2; j_gene: TRBJ1-5; abundance: NA; d_gene: TRBD1